The 17 T cell receptor beta chains below all came from one sample that was sequenced in a study of CD4 T cells in relation to SARS-CoV-2 and coronaviruses. No antigen has been identified for these receptors. Assay: immunoSEQ multiplex PCR; the TCRdb copy retains only in-frame clones and omits some. The repertoire includes 40,000 to 50,000 clones, under 90% of them detected once, and roughly 1.2% sits in the top ten. The sample consisted of naive CD4+ T cells from PBMCs, cultured in vitro. Regarding subset: naive CD4+ T cells isolated by negative enrichment. Receptors originate from an adult with COVID-19.

The rearrangement links TRBV11-2 to TRBJ2-2; 12 bases align to TRBD2. The J segment lost 5 bases and the V segment lost 5 bases, leaving 9 bases of the junction unmatched. The germline V gene encodes CDR1 SGHAT and CDR2 FQNNGV. This CDR3 is built from 17 residues. CDR3 bases: TGTGCCAGCAGCGAACGAAGACTAGCGGGAGCTACCGGGGAGCTGTTTTTT. Protein: CASSERRLAGATGELFF.

This sequence joins TRBV28 and TRBJ1-4; D gene unclear. Between the trimmed V and J ends, which lost 5 bases and 10 bases, there was a span of 14 bases. Germline assignment: CDR1 MDHEN and CDR2 SYDVKM. This CDR3 contains 13 residues. The CDR3 sequence: CASSPPSAGKLFF. CDR3 nucleotide sequence: TGTGCCAGCAGTCCCCCGTCCGCTGGAAAACTGTTTTTT.

The rearrangement uses TRBV7-8 and TRBJ2-5; no definite D call. The germline gives CDR1 SGHVS, CDR2 FQNEAQ. The CDR3 length is 17 residues. Deletions cut 5 bases from V and 3 bases from J, with 22 bases between. The CDR3 is CASSPPRPTRVKETQYF. CDR3 sequence (DNA): TGTGCCAGCAGCCCTCCCCGGCCAACACGGGTAAAAGAGACCCAGTACTTC.

This clone has just one count. The CDR3 DNA follows: TGTGCCAGCAGATATCGTGGAGCGGGATACAATGAGCAGTTCTTC. Translated, it gives CASRYRGAGYNEQFF. The chain carries TRBV5-5 and TRBJ2-1; TRBD2 matches at 7 bases. Germline CDR1 reads SGHKS; CDR2 reads YYEKEE (reference sequence). The CDR3 extends over 15 amino acids. Unmatched junction bases numbered 9, after V lost 5 bases and J lost 4 bases.

J is TRBJ2-2 and V is TRBV10-3; D not certain. V lost 6 bases and J 0 bases, leaving 14 bases between the germline ends. Looked up from germline, CDR1 is ENHRY and CDR2 is SYGVKD. This CDR3 is 16 amino acids long. DNA for the CDR3: TGTGCCATCAGCCCCAGCGCCGGAGCGAACACCGGGGAGCTGTTTTTT. Protein: CAISPSAGANTGELFF.

The chain employs TRBV15 and TRBJ2-7, with D uncertain. The V gene lost 0 bases and the J gene lost 0 bases, with 15 bases spanning the gap. CDR3 length: 17 amino acids. CDR1 and CDR2 (germline): LNHNV, YYDKDF (reference sequence). CDR3 in amino acids: CATSRDAARTISYEQYF. The CDR3 DNA reads as TGTGCCACCAGCAGAGATGCCGCCAGGACCATCTCCTACGAGCAGTACTTC.

V gene TRBV24-1 combines with J gene TRBJ2-1, with TRBD2 as a possible D gene (5 bases). This CDR3 has 15 amino acids. The germline V gene has CDR1 KGHDR and CDR2 SFDVKD. Trimming removed 0 bases at V and 7 bases at J, with 12 bases between. CDR3 sequence: CATSDLGLGVNEQFF. The CDR3 DNA reads as TGTGCCACCAGTGATTTGGGACTCGGCGTTAATGAGCAGTTCTTC.

This sequence joins TRBV5-1 and TRBJ2-7; 7 bases line up with TRBD1. V was pared by 1 base and J by 2 bases, with 3 bases of the junction left unmatched. CDR1 SGHRS and CDR2 YFSETQ come from the germline V gene. This CDR3 is 14 amino acids long. CDR3 sequence (DNA): TGCGCCAGCAGCTTGCAACAGGGGACCTACGAGCAGTACTTC. This gives the protein CASSLQQGTYEQYF.

The chain carries TRBV5-1 and TRBJ1-2; weak D call: TRBD1 (6 bases). Germline V lookup: CDR1 SGHRS, CDR2 YFSETQ. CDR3 length equals 16 residues. V lost 0 bases to trimming and J lost 4 bases, with 16 bases between them. As DNA, the CDR3 is TGCGCCAGCAGCTTGGTAATGGGGGGCGAAGGCTATGGCTACACCTTC. Its translation: CASSLVMGGEGYGYTF. Complete variable domain (other parts from reference TRBV5-1 and TRBJ1-2): KAGVTQTPRYLIKTRGQQVTLSCSPISGHRSVSWYQQTPGQGLQFLFEYFSETQRNKGNFPGRFSGRQFSNSRSEMNVSTLELGDSALYLCASSLVMGGEGYGYTFGSGTRLTVV.

The rearrangement joins TRBV6-1 to TRBJ1-2; tentative D call: TRBD1 (5 bases). The CDR3 is made up of 15 amino acids. V was trimmed by 2 bases and J by 0 bases, leaving 10 bases between them. Germline lookup yields CDR1 MNHNS and CDR2 SASEGT. The CDR3, as DNA: TGTGCCAGCAGTGAATATGGGGGGACTAACTATGGCTACACCTTC. Translating it yields CASSEYGGTNYGYTF.

This chain joins TRBV4-3 and TRBJ2-7, with D unresolved. CDR3 length: 14 residues. Trimming left V 4 bases short and J 2 bases short, with 12 bases between. Germline CDR1 LGHNA, CDR2 YSLEER. The chain's CDR3 is CASSPPCDPYEQYF. The CDR3 DNA is TGCGCCAGCAGCCCGCCATGTGACCCCTACGAGCAGTACTTC.

This clone showed up just a few times. The V gene is TRBV30, the J gene TRBJ2-4, with a weak D call TRBD1 (6 bases). This CDR3 has 13 residues. Germline loops: CDR1 GTSNPN, CDR2 SVGIG (reference sequence). Trimming removed 0 bases from V and 8 bases from J, with 11 bases in between. The CDR3 region is CAWSVGRGDIQYF. Here the CDR3 DNA reads TGTGCCTGGAGTGTAGGCAGGGGCGACATTCAGTACTTC.

The chain is built from TRBV5-1 and TRBJ2-2; unclear D gene. CDR1 and CDR2 from the germline V gene are SGHRS and YFSETQ. The CDR3 totals 14 residues. The germline V and J ends were trimmed by 0 bases and 6 bases, with 9 bases remaining between them. CDR3 protein: CASSLVRGPGELFF. The CDR3 nucleotides read TGCGCCAGCAGCTTGGTTCGCGGCCCCGGGGAGCTGTTTTTT.

The J gene is TRBJ2-2, the V gene TRBV7-2; D is undetermined. Trimming removed 5 bases from V and 7 bases from J, with 8 bases in between. Germline V gives CDR1 SGHTA, CDR2 FQGNSA. The CDR3 is 12 residues long. The CDR3 loop reads CASSLYVGELFF. In DNA form, the CDR3 reads TGTGCCAGCAGCCTCTACGTCGGGGAGCTGTTTTTT.

The chain is built from TRBV7-9 and TRBJ1-3; possibly TRBD1 for D (5 bases). Per germline, CDR1 SEHNR and CDR2 FQNEAQ (reference sequence). This CDR3 contains 15 residues. V was clipped by 4 bases and J by 1 base, with 11 bases between them. The CDR3 nucleotides read TGTGCCAGCAGCTCGGACCGACAGTCTGGAAACACCATATATTTT. Encoded protein: CASSSDRQSGNTIYF.

The chain has TRBV30 and TRBJ1-2, with D unresolved. CDR3 length equals 12 residues. Germline CDR1 is GTSNPN and CDR2 is SVGIG (reference sequence). With 2 bases removed from V and 8 bases from J, the gap between germline ends came to 12 bases. Here the CDR3 reads CAWSSTAGGYTF. Here the CDR3 DNA reads TGTGCCTGGAGTTCCACGGCAGGAGGCTACACCTTC. Full variable domain (missing parts from reference TRBV30 and TRBJ1-2): SQTIHQWPATLVQPVGSPLSLECTVEGTSNPNLYWYRQAAGRGLQLLFYSVGIGQISSEVPQNLSASRPQDRQFILSSKKLLLSDSGFYLCAWSSTAGGYTFGSGTRLTVV.

This chain connects TRBV18 to TRBJ2-2, with 7 bases lining up with TRBD2. The germline gives CDR1 KGHSH, CDR2 LQKENI. CDR3 length equals 15 residues. The V gene end was trimmed by 9 bases and the J gene end by 3 bases; junction bases not matched to a gene: 10. The CDR3, as DNA: TGTGCCAGTCTGTCCCGCGGGGGTCACACCGGGGAGCTGTTTTTT. This gives the protein CASLSRGGHTGELFF. The full variable domain, completed using reference TRBV18 and TRBJ2-2, is NAGVMQNPRHLVRRRGQEARLRCSPMKGHSHVYWYRQLPEEGLKFMVYLQKENIIDESGMPKERFSAEFPKEGPSILRIQQVVRGDSAAYFCASLSRGGHTGELFFGEGSRLTVL.